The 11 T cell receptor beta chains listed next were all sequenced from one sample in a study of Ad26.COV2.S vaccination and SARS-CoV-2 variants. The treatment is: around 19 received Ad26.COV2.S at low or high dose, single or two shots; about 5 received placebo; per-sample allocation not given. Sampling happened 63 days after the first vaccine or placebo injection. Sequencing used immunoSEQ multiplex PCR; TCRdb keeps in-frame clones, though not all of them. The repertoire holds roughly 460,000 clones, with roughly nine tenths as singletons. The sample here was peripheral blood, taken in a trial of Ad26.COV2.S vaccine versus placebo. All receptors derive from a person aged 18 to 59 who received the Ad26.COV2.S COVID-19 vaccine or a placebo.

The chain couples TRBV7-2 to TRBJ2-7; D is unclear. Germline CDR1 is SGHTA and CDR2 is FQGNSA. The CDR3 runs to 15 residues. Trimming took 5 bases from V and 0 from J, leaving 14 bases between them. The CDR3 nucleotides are TGTGCCAGCAGCGCGACGGTTTTTGGCTCCTACGAGCAGTACTTC. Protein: CASSATVFGSYEQYF.

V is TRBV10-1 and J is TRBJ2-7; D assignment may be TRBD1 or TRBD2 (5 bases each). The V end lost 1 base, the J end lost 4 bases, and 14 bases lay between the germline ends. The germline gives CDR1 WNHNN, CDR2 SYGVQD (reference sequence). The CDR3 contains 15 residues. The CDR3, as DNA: TGCGCCAGCAGTGAGTTTTTGGGGGTCCCTTACGAGCAGTACTTC. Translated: CASSEFLGVPYEQYF.

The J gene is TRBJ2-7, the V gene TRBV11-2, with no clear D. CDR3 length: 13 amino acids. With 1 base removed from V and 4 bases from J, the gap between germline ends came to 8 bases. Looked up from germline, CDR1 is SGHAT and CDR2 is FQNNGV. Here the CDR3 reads CASSLVTAYEQYF. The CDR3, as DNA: TGTGCCAGCAGCTTAGTGACGGCTTACGAGCAGTACTTC.

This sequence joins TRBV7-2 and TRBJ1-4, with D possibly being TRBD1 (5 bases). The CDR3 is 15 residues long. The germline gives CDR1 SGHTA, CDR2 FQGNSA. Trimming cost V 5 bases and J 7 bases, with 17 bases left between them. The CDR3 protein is CASSLIQGVGEKLFF. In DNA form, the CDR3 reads TGTGCCAGCAGCCTTATTCAGGGTGTTGGTGAAAAACTGTTTTTT.

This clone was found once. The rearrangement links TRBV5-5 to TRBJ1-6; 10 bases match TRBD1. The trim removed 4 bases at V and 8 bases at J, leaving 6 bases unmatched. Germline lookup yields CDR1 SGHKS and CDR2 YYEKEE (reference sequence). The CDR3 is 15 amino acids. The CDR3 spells CASSAGTGADSPLHF. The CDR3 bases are TGTGCCAGCAGCGCCGGGACAGGGGCGGATTCACCCCTCCACTTT.

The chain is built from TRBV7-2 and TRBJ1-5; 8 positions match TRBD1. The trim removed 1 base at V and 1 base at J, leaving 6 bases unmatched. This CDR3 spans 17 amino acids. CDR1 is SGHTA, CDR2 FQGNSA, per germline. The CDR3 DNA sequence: TGTGCCAGCAGCTTAGTTGCAGGGGGCGGAAGCAATCAGCCCCAGCATTTT. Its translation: CASSLVAGGGSNQPQHF.

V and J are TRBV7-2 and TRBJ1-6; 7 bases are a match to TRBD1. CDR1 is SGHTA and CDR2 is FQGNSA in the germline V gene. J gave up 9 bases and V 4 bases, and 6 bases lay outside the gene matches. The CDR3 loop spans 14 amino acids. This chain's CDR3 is CASSSTGLGSPLHF. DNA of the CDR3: TGTGCCAGCAGCTCGACAGGGCTCGGTTCACCCCTCCACTTT.

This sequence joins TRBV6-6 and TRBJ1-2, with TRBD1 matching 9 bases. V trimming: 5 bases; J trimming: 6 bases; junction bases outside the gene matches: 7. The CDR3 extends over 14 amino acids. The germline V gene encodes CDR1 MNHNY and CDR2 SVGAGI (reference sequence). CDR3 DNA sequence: TGTGCCAGCAGTCGGACAGGGGACCGAAATGGCTACACCTTC. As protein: CASSRTGDRNGYTF.

For the CDR3, the DNA is TGTGCCAGCAGTTTAAAGCCAGCATATGGCTACACCTTC. Protein sequence: CASSLKPAYGYTF. The chain uses TRBV28 and TRBJ1-2, with D hard to call. The CDR3 length is 13 residues. V lost 2 bases to trimming and J lost 5 bases, with 9 bases between them. Germline V CDR1 and CDR2: MDHEN, SYDVKM.

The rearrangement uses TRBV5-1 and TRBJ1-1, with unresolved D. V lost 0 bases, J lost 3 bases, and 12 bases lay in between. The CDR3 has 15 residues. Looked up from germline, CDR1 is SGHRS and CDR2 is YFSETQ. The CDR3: CASSLAVHQYTEAFF. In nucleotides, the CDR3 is TGCGCCAGCAGCTTGGCCGTGCACCAGTACACTGAAGCTTTCTTT.

The CDR3 DNA follows: TGTGCCAGCAGCCGCCAATGGGATGGAGTTCTGTTTTTT. It yields the protein CASSRQWDGVLFF. V gene TRBV11-2 combines with J gene TRBJ1-4; D uncertain. This CDR3 has 13 amino acids. Germline CDR1 is SGHAT and CDR2 is FQNNGV. Trimming pared 5 bases from V and 14 bases from J, leaving 18 bases between.